This T cell receptor beta chain emerged from a study of shared T cell receptors in the human thymus. Clones were sequenced by immunoSEQ multiplex PCR, and TCRdb holds only the in-frame ones, with some missing. The sample holds 600,000 or so clones, over 75% seen once. This CDR3 spans 16 amino acids. CDR1 is LNHNV and CDR2 is YYDKDF in the germline V gene (reference sequence). The junction had 12 bases not matched to a gene; V was cut back by 6 bases and J by 4 bases. This sample was also put to use in a study of human thymus T cells. That report notes: All donors were healthy Finnish infants who were undergoing corrective surgery to treat congenital heart defects. Thymic tissue was derived from resections collected during corrective heart surgery. V and J gene usage appeared biased in thymic and blood repertoires.

The specimen sequenced was thymocytes. The V gene is TRBV15, the J gene TRBJ2-5; 9 bases fit TRBD2. This sequence originates from a boy younger than two with a congenital heart defect. The CDR3 reads CATRARSGRPRETQYF. The CDR3 coding sequence is TGTGCCACCAGAGCAAGGAGCGGGAGGCCTCGAGAGACCCAGTACTTC.